Sequencing of this TCR beta chain was carried out in a study of identical twins. MiXCR, run by TCRdb on the 5' RACE reads, gives a single entry per CDR3 protein. The data hold approximately 350,000 distinct CDR3 sequences, with 10% to 15% observed a single time. Points from the study as a whole: With abundant cord blood beta clonotypes, insertions were fewer; memory repertoires showed no such pattern. Diverse VJ usage suggested most zero-insertion clonotypes were not invariant T cells. Out-of-frame alpha sequences that twins shared showed excess low generation probability.

This clonotype was seen ten or more times. Its target is not known. CDR3 length equals 12 residues. Trimming left V 6 bases short and J 7 bases short, with 10 bases between. Separately, the same data were catalogued under a study of yellow fever vaccine responses in identical twins. This second study notes: Twins reportedly showed a vaccine T cell response that seemed partly convergent and partly personalized.

The chain carries TRBV12-3 or TRBV12-4 and TRBJ2-1, with D possibly being TRBD2 (6 bases). The clonotype originates from a woman under 30 in good health. Sequenced material: CD8+ T cells sorted from blood. The CDR3 loop reads CASSHGGNEQFF. CDR3 in DNA: TGTGCCAGCAGCCATGGGGGGAATGAGCAGTTCTTC.